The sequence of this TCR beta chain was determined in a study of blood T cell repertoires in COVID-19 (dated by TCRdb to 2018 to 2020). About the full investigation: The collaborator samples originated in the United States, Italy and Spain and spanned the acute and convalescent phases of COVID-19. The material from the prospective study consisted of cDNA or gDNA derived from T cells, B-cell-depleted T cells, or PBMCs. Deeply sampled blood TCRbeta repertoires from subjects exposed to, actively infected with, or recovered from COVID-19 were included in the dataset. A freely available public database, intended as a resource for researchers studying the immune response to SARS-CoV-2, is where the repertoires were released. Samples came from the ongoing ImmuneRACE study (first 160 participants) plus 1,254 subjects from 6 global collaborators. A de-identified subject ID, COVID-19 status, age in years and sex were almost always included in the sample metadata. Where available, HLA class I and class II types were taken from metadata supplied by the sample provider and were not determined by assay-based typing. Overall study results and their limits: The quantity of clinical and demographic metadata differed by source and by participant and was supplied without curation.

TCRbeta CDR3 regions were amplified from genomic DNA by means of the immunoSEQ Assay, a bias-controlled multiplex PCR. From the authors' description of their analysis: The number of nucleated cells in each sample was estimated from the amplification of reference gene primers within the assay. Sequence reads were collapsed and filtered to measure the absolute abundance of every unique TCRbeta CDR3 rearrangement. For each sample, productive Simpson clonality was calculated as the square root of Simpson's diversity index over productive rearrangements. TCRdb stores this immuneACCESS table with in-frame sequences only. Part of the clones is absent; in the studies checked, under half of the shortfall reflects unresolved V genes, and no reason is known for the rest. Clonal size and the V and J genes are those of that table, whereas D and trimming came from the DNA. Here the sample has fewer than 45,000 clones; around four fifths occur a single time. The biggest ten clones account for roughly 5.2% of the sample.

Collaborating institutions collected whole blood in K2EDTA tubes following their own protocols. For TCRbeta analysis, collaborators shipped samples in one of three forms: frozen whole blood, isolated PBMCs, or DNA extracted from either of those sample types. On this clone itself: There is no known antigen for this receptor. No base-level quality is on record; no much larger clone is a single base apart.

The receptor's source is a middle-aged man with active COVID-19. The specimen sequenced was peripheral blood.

The CDR3 reads as follows: CASSPTAGGYNEQFF. The base sequence is TGTGCCAGCTCACCGACAGCGGGGGGCTACAATGAGCAGTTCTTC. Recombination joined TRBV18 with TRBJ2-1; TRBD2 aligns with 9 central bases. Here V drops 3 bases and J drops 3 bases, and the junction holds 3 bases not matched to any gene. Spanning cysteine to phenylalanine, the CDR3 consists of 15 amino acids. Only CDR3 DNA is held: 45 bases, read in frame from base 1. The germline V gene yields KGHSH for CDR1 and LQKENI for CDR2.